The clone carrying this T cell receptor (beta chain) was observed a single time. Original data processing: Nucleated cell counts were estimated from reference gene primer amplification. Sequencing used immunoSEQ multiplex PCR; TCRdb keeps in-frame clones, though not all of them. V, J and clone size are those of that table, while D and trimming were read from the DNA. The data contain about 350,000 clones, approximately 89% of them singletons. This record comes from a study of blood T cell repertoires in COVID-19. V lost 5 bases and J lost 7, with 16 bases in between. The CDR3 consists of 14 residues. Germline values: CDR1 SGHNT, CDR2 YYREEE (reference sequence). Living in 24 US areas, the participants were between about 18 and 90 years of age.

This chain links TRBV5-4 with TRBJ1-5; no definite D call. Sequenced material: PBMCs or T cells enriched from blood (not recorded which). This receptor was taken from a young woman who had recovered from COVID-19. CDR3 DNA sequence: TGTGCCAGCAGTCCCGCTCCCGGGGAGCAGCCCCAGCATTTT. Translating it yields CASSPAPGEQPQHF. Using reference TRBV5-4 and TRBJ1-5 for the parts outside the CDR3, the full variable domain is ETGVTQSPTHLIKTRGQQVTLRCSSQSGHNTVSWYQQALGQGPQFIFQYYREEENGRGNFPPRFSGLQFPNYSSELNVNALELDDSALYLCASSPAPGEQPQHFGDGTRLSIL.